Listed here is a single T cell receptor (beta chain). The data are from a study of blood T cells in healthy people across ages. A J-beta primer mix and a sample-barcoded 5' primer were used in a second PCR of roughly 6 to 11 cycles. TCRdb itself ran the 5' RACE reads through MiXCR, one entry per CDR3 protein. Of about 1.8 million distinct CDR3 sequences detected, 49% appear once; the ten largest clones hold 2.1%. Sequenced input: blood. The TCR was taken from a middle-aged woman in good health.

In DNA, the CDR3 is TGTGCCAGCAGTTTATATCAAGTGACAGGCGGGGAGACCCAGTACTTC. Its translation is CASSLYQVTGGETQYF. The chain carries TRBV27 and TRBJ2-5; perhaps TRBD1 as D (6 bases). The CDR3 length is 16 residues. V was trimmed by 1 base and J by 5 bases, leaving 17 bases between them. Germline CDR1 MNHEY, CDR2 SMNVEV (reference sequence).